Sequencing of this T cell receptor beta chain was carried out in a study of cytomegalovirus exposure and HLA in healthy donors. General study findings and limits: Reports state that TCR beta sequences accurately predicted most subjects' HLA-A and HLA-B alleles. A later analysis found common viral pathogens apparently linked to several of the most significant clusters.

To note about this clone: The antigen is undetermined. Other DNA sequences of this sample code for an identical CDR3.

There are 10 residues in the CDR3. CDR1 and CDR2 from the germline V gene are DFQATT and SNEGSKA (reference sequence). The germline V and J ends were trimmed by 6 bases and 5 bases, with 7 bases remaining between them. Vbeta (60) and Jbeta (13) primers were used in the PCR. Repertoires were generated with immunoSEQ multiplex PCR, while TCRdb's copy carries only in-frame clones and drops some. This sample yields approximately 200,000 clones, of which roughly 80% are seen a single time; roughly 1.5% belongs to the top ten. This chain links TRBV20-1 with TRBJ2-5, with unresolved D. This clonotype originated in a woman aged 18-29 years in good health and CMV-seronegative. The material sequenced was PBMCs. CDR3 nucleotides: TGCAGTGCAAGACGGGAGACCCAGTACTTC. It specifies CSARRETQYF.